The T cell receptor beta chain described here comes from a study of T-cell memory formation after mild COVID-19. The study's findings and limits: Researchers found some responding clones in pre-infection memory, a sign that cross-reactive memory joined.

CDR1 and CDR2 (germline): SGHDN, FVKESK. Trimming left V 0 bases short and J 6 bases short, with 11 bases between. The CDR3 extends over 15 amino acids. About this clonotype itself: Its specificity is not known.

MiXCR, run by TCRdb on the 5' RACE reads, gives a single entry per CDR3 protein. The data hold 150,000 or so distinct CDR3 sequences, with roughly 31% observed a single time. The sequence derives from an adult woman who had mild COVID-19 (a few samples of this study predate the infection). Cell type and time point are not known. The sample taken for sequencing was PBMCs or a T cell subset sorted from them (not recorded which). The J gene is TRBJ2-2, the V gene TRBV14, with no clear D. The CDR3 protein is CASSQESWTPGELFF. The CDR3 nucleotides are TGTGCCAGCAGCCAAGAAAGTTGGACCCCCGGGGAGCTGTTTTTT.